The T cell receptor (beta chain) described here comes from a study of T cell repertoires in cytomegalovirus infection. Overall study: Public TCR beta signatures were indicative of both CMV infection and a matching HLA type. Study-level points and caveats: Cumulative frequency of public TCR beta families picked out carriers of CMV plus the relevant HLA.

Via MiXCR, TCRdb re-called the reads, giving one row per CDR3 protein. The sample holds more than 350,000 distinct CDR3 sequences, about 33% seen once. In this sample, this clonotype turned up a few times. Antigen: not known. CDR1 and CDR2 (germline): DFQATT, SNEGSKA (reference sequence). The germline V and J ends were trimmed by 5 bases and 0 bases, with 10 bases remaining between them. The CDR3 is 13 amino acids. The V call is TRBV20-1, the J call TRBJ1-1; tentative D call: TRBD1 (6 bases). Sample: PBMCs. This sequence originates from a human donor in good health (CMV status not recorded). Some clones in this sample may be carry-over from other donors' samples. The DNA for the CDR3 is TGCAGTGCTCAACCAGGGGTGAACACTGAAGCTTTCTTT. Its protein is CSAQPGVNTEAFF.